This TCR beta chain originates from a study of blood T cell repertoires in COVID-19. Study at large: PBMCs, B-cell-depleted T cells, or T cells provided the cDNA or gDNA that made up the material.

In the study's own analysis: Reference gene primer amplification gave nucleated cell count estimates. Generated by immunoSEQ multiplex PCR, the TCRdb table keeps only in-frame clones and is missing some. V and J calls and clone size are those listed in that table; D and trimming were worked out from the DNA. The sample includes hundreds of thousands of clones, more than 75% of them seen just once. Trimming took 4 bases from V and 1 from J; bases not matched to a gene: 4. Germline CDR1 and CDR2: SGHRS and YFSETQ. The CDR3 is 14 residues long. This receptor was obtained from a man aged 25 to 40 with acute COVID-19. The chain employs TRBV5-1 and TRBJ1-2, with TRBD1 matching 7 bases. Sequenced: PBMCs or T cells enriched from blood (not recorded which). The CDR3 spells CASSPGTVNYGYTF. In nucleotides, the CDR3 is TGCGCCAGCAGCCCGGGGACAGTTAACTATGGCTACACCTTC.